The rows below give T cell receptor beta chains drawn from one sample of a study of T cell repertoires in cytomegalovirus infection. Each CDR3 protein is one row after TCRdb ran MiXCR on the reads. Among about 180,000 distinct CDR3 sequences listed, roughly an eighth were seen once. Source material: PBMCs. Receptor source: a human donor in good health (CMV status not recorded). Some clones in this sample may be carry-over from other donors' samples. CDR3s leave out the opening cysteine and the closing phenylalanine or tryptophan. The order of the fields is J gene, V gene, CDR3 protein.

>TRBJ2-5|TRBV28
ASSFGGRGETQY
>TRBJ2-7|TRBV4-2
ASSQDSHEQY
>TRBJ2-1|TRBV28
ASSRKAGEFEQF
>TRBJ1-5|TRBV5-1
ASSLDPGNQPQH
>TRBJ2-5|TRBV3-1
ASSQDINRGKKTQY
>TRBJ2-1|TRBV28
ASSGGLAFYNEQF
>TRBJ2-7|TRBV5-6
ASSRDYYEQY
>TRBJ1-2|TRBV6-2/TRBV6-3
ASRRHREGYGYT
>TRBJ2-1|TRBV29-1
SVEPGDRLSYNEQF
>TRBJ2-7|TRBV7-8
ASGGYEQY
>TRBJ2-5|TRBV28
ASSSGPETQY
>TRBJ1-1|TRBV11-2
ASSLDRYSNTEAF
>TRBJ1-1|TRBV11-1
ASSRSGTPGTEAF
>TRBJ2-4|TRBV28
ASSRGIQY
>TRBJ2-7|TRBV7-8
ATSRGTDPREQY
>TRBJ1-1|TRBV6-1
ASSEARTWNTEAF
>TRBJ2-1|TRBV3-1
ASSRQAYNEQF
>TRBJ2-6|TRBV7-9
ASSYVGQGASGANVLT
>TRBJ2-7|TRBV18
ASSPGQAGTYEQY
>TRBJ2-7|TRBV4-2
ASSTHGGAVPRNEQY